Listed below are T cell receptor beta chains from one sample, sequenced in a study of T cell responses to AZD1222 COVID-19 vaccine. Profiling relied on immunoSEQ multiplex PCR, and the TCRdb table lists in-frame clones only, not all of them. Found here are over 55,000 clones, about three quarters of them singletons; the top ten hold less than 4%. Sample: peripheral blood, taken 28 days after the second AZD1222 dose. The receptors originated from an adult who received the AZD1222 COVID-19 vaccine. Each CDR3 is given with its conserved first and last residue. The D gene is left open where the match is weak. Clone size is shown for a subset of rows, as once, few, many or a class of expanded clone.

- | - | TRBJ1-1 | 15 | TRBV19 | CASSTPGRVNTEAFF | TGTGCCAGTAGTACCCCGGGGCGGGTGAACACTGAAGCTTTCTTT
- | - | TRBJ1-6 | 13 | TRBV19 | CASKQNFNSPLHF | TGTGCCAGTAAACAGAACTTCAATTCACCCCTCCACTTT
- | - | TRBJ2-3 | 15 | TRBV6-2/TRBV6-3 | CASSDPSGPTDTQYF | TGTGCCAGCAGCGATCCGTCGGGCCCCACAGATACGCAGTATTTT
- | - | TRBJ1-5 | 13 | TRBV18 | CASSPGSDQPQHF | TGTGCCAGCTCACCTGGATCGGATCAGCCCCAGCATTTT
- | - | TRBJ1-2 | 14 | TRBV28 | CASSPFSREFGYTF | TGTGCCAGCAGTCCCTTCAGCAGGGAATTCGGCTACACCTTC
- | - | TRBJ2-1 | 15 | TRBV5-4 | CASSFSTASRNEQFF | TGTGCCAGCAGCTTTTCGACGGCCTCAAGGAATGAGCAGTTCTTC
- | - | TRBJ1-6 | 15 | TRBV7-2 | CASSQDTSYNSPLHF | TGTGCCAGCAGCCAAGACACTAGCTATAATTCACCCCTCCACTTT
- | TRBD1 | TRBJ2-7 | 11 | TRBV2 | CASSTGFEQYF | TGTGCCAGCTCGACAGGGTTCGAGCAGTACTTC
- | - | TRBJ1-6 | 14 | TRBV5-1 | CASSLISAGSPLHF | TGCGCCAGCAGCTTGATATCGGCAGGAAGCCCCCTCCACTTT
few | - | TRBJ2-1 | 16 | TRBV7-7 | CASSLLPGGSYNEQFF | TGTGCCAGCAGCCTCCTTCCCGGCGGGTCCTACAATGAGCAGTTCTTC
- | - | TRBJ2-5 | 13 | TRBV19 | CASSIKSWETQYF | TGTGCCAGTAGTATTAAGAGCTGGGAGACCCAGTACTTC
few | - | TRBJ2-3 | 16 | TRBV19 | CASSPTGGVGTDTQYF | TGTGCCAGTAGTCCCACAGGGGGGGTGGGCACAGATACGCAGTATTTT
- | - | TRBJ1-4 | 15 | TRBV28 | CASSLDRVTNEKLFF | TGTGCCAGCAGTCTCGACAGAGTGACTAATGAAAAACTGTTTTTT
- | TRBD1 | TRBJ1-2 | 15 | TRBV7-9 | CASSYGGQGGYGYTF | TGTGCCAGCAGCTACGGGGGACAGGGCGGCTATGGCTACACCTTC
few | - | TRBJ2-2 | 13 | TRBV5-6 | CASSFQGGGELFF | TGTGCCAGCAGCTTCCAGGGCGGCGGGGAGCTGTTTTTT
- | - | TRBJ2-7 | 13 | TRBV6-6 | CASSYGVVYEQYF | TGTGCCAGCAGTTACGGGGTGGTCTACGAGCAGTACTTC
once | - | TRBJ2-5 | 14 | TRBV2 | CASSMVLEQETQYF | TGTGCCAGCAGTATGGTTCTGGAACAAGAGACCCAGTACTTC
- | - | TRBJ2-4 | 14 | TRBV7-2 | CASSLGPGRGVPYF | TGTGCCAGCAGCTTAGGGCCAGGGCGAGGGGTTCCGTACTTC
- | TRBD1 | TRBJ1-4 | 16 | TRBV10-3 | CAISESGTGANEKLFF | TGTGCCATCAGTGAGTCGGGGACAGGGGCTAATGAAAAACTGTTTTTT
- | - | TRBJ1-1 | 11 | TRBV12-3/TRBV12-4 | CASKSDTEAFF | TGTGCCAGCAAGAGTGACACTGAAGCTTTCTTT
- | - | TRBJ2-3 | 14 | TRBV28 | CASSFQGTGDTQYF | TGTGCCAGCAGTTTCCAGGGTACAGGAGATACGCAGTATTTT
once | - | TRBJ1-1 | 13 | TRBV7-9 | CASSLAGNTEAFF | TGTGCCAGCAGCTTAGCGGGGAATACTGAAGCTTTCTTT
once | - | TRBJ1-6 | 15 | TRBV5-1 | CASSLGQPYNSPLHF | TGCGCCAGCAGTCTCGGACAGCCCTATAATTCACCCCTCCACTTT
- | TRBD1 | TRBJ2-2 | 16 | TRBV7-3 | CASSSPGDSIAGELFF | TGTGCCAGCAGCTCCCCAGGGGACAGCATAGCCGGGGAGCTGTTTTTT
- | TRBD2 | TRBJ2-2 | 15 | TRBV5-1 | CASSLAAGAGGELFF | TGCGCCAGCAGCTTGGCAGCGGGGGCAGGCGGGGAGCTGTTTTTT
- | - | TRBJ1-1 | 15 | TRBV13 | CASTLNRAANTEAFF | TGTGCCAGCACACTAAACAGGGCGGCCAACACTGAAGCTTTCTTT
- | - | TRBJ1-1 | 14 | TRBV11-2 | CASTLGRGHTEAFF | TGTGCCAGCACCTTGGGCCGGGGACACACTGAAGCTTTCTTT
- | - | TRBJ1-5 | 19 | TRBV19 | CASSIDRAGEGYSNQPQHF | TGTGCCAGTAGTATAGATCGGGCAGGGGAGGGTTATAGCAATCAGCCCCAGCATTTT
- | - | TRBJ2-3 | 14 | TRBV2 | CASSDGFSTDTQYF | TGTGCCAGCAGTGATGGGTTTAGCACAGATACGCAGTATTTT
- | - | TRBJ1-6 | 17 | TRBV3-1/TRBV3-2 | CASSQDSAAAFNSPLHF | TGTGCCAGCAGCCAAGATTCAGCGGCAGCTTTTAATTCACCCCTCCACTTT
- | - | TRBJ1-6 | 15 | TRBV5-1 | CASSLQGSRDSPLHF | TGCGCCAGCAGCCTACAAGGATCCCGCGATTCACCCCTCCACTTT
- | - | TRBJ1-4 | 13 | TRBV30 | CAWRGGEGEKLFF | TGTGCCTGGAGGGGCGGAGAGGGAGAAAAACTGTTTTTT
- | TRBD2 | TRBJ2-7 | 15 | TRBV7-2 | CASSLSSGGTYEQYF | TGTGCCAGCAGCTTATCTAGCGGGGGGACCTACGAGCAGTACTTC
- | - | TRBJ1-1 | 16 | TRBV14 | CASSPGHSFFNTEAFF | TGTGCCAGCAGCCCGGGACATAGCTTTTTCAACACTGAAGCTTTCTTT
- | - | TRBJ1-2 | 16 | TRBV3-1/TRBV3-2 | CASSQDLIFRTYGYTF | TGTGCCAGCAGCCAAGATCTTATTTTCAGGACCTATGGCTACACCTTC
- | - | TRBJ1-2 | 14 | TRBV28 | CASSLLVRRFGYTF | TGTGCCAGCAGTTTATTGGTCAGAAGATTTGGCTACACCTTC
- | TRBD2 | TRBJ2-1 | 15 | TRBV28 | CASSETSGGVNEQFF | TGTGCCAGCAGTGAGACTAGCGGGGGTGTCAATGAGCAGTTCTTC
- | - | TRBJ1-2 | 10 | TRBV20-1 | CSGENYGYTF | TGCAGTGGAGAGAACTATGGCTACACCTTC
once | - | TRBJ2-2 | 13 | TRBV7-3 | CASGALNTGELFF | TGTGCCAGCGGGGCCCTGAACACCGGGGAGCTGTTTTTT
few | - | TRBJ2-7 | 16 | TRBV5-1 | CASSLGGAGSKYEQYF | TGCGCCAGCAGCTTGGGAGGGGCAGGGAGCAAATACGAGCAGTACTTC
- | TRBD1 | TRBJ2-7 | 17 | TRBV7-4 | CASSLASTGQTSYEQYF | TGTGCCAGCAGCTTAGCGTCAACGGGACAGACCTCCTACGAGCAGTACTTC
- | - | TRBJ2-7 | 11 | TRBV20-1 | CSAVDSYEQYF | TGCAGTGCCGTCGACAGCTACGAGCAGTACTTC
- | - | TRBJ2-1 | 17 | TRBV15 | CATSRDTLAGAYNEQFF | TGTGCCACCAGCAGAGATACCCTAGCCGGTGCCTACAATGAGCAGTTCTTC
- | TRBD1 | TRBJ1-4 | 15 | TRBV15 | CATSPDRGFGEKLFF | TGTGCCACCAGCCCGGACAGGGGGTTTGGTGAAAAACTGTTTTTT
- | TRBD1 | TRBJ1-1 | 14 | TRBV2 | CASSTGGANTEAFF | TGTGCCAGCAGTACAGGGGGCGCGAACACTGAAGCTTTCTTT
once | TRBD2 | TRBJ2-1 | 16 | TRBV28 | CASSSFAGGLYNEQFF | TGTGCCAGCAGTTCGTTTGCGGGGGGACTATACAATGAGCAGTTCTTC
- | TRBD1 | TRBJ2-7 | 14 | TRBV30 | CAWSYRTGFYEQYF | TGTGCCTGGAGTTACCGGACAGGGTTTTACGAGCAGTACTTC
- | - | TRBJ1-4 | 16 | TRBV7-9 | CASSLWGWEANEKLFF | TGTGCCAGCAGCTTATGGGGCTGGGAAGCTAATGAAAAACTGTTTTTT
- | TRBD1 | TRBJ1-1 | 18 | TRBV6-2/TRBV6-3 | CASSYGRVRDSMNTEAFF | TGTGCCAGCAGTTACGGTCGGGTAAGGGACAGCATGAACACTGAAGCTTTCTTT
- | - | TRBJ2-7 | 13 | TRBV10-1 | CASMDSFSYEQYF | TGCGCCAGCATGGACAGTTTCTCCTACGAGCAGTACTTC
- | - | TRBJ2-3 | 13 | TRBV24-1 | CATLLSGTDTQYF | TGTGCCACCTTACTCTCCGGGACAGATACGCAGTATTTT
- | - | TRBJ2-1 | 13 | TRBV7-9 | CASSHNADNEQFF | TGTGCCAGCAGCCACAACGCGGACAATGAGCAGTTCTTC
few | - | TRBJ2-3 | 15 | TRBV14 | CASSQDPGNTDTQYF | TGTGCCAGCAGCCAGGACCCCGGTAACACAGATACGCAGTATTTT
- | - | TRBJ1-1 | 13 | TRBV11-2 | CASSFGSDTEAFF | TGTGCCAGCAGCTTTGGGAGTGACACTGAAGCTTTCTTT
- | - | TRBJ2-5 | 14 | TRBV27 | CASSQRTAGETQYF | TGTGCCAGCAGTCAGAGGACCGCTGGAGAGACCCAGTACTTC
- | - | TRBJ1-2 | 13 | TRBV4-2 | CATTAGANYGYTF | TGTGCCACCACCGCAGGGGCTAACTATGGCTACACCTTC
few | - | TRBJ1-5 | 13 | TRBV2 | CASIRDGNQPQHF | TGTGCCAGCATCAGGGACGGCAATCAGCCCCAGCATTTT